These 19 T cell receptor beta chains were all obtained from the same sample, sequenced in a study of blood T cell repertoires in COVID-19. Sequencing was performed with immunoSEQ multiplex PCR; in TCRdb, only in-frame clones are kept and a portion is missing. Here the sample spans roughly 390,000 clones, approximately 87% being singletons. Sequencing was performed on peripheral blood. Receptor source: a woman aged 25 to 39 with COVID-19, enrolled during active disease.

The chain has TRBV30 and TRBJ1-1; D gene ambiguous. With 3 bases removed from V and 0 bases from J, the gap between germline ends came to 5 bases. There are 12 residues in the CDR3. Looked up from germline, CDR1 is GTSNPN and CDR2 is SVGIG (reference sequence). Here the CDR3 DNA reads TGTGCCTGGAGCGAGATGAACACTGAAGCTTTCTTT. Translated: CAWSEMNTEAFF. The complete variable domain, with remaining parts taken from reference TRBV30 and TRBJ1-1, reads SQTIHQWPATLVQPVGSPLSLECTVEGTSNPNLYWYRQAAGRGLQLLFYSVGIGQISSEVPQNLSASRPQDRQFILSSKKLLLSDSGFYLCAWSEMNTEAFFGQGTRLTVV.

J is TRBJ2-2 and V is TRBV7-2, with D possibly matching TRBD2 (6 bases). Germline V CDR1 and CDR2: SGHTA, FQGNSA. This CDR3 region has 14 residues. The V end was cut by 5 bases, the J end by 3 bases, with 10 bases between. Written as DNA, the CDR3 is TGTGCCAGCAGCCCCGGGGGATACACCGGGGAGCTGTTTTTT. Its translation is CASSPGGYTGELFF.

V usage is TRBV29-1 and J usage is TRBJ1-2; maybe TRBD1 (6 bases). The CDR3 covers 13 residues. The germline V gene has CDR1 SQVTM and CDR2 ANQGSEA. V lost 4 bases and J lost 1, with 10 bases in between. In DNA, the CDR3 is TGCAGCGTTGGGTCGGACAGTAACTATGGCTACACCTTC. Its protein is CSVGSDSNYGYTF.

The chain uses TRBV6-6 and TRBJ1-1; D call uncertain. Germline V lookup: CDR1 MNHNY, CDR2 SVGAGI (reference sequence). V lost 5 bases, J lost 2 bases, and 3 bases lay in between. This CDR3 contains 11 residues. CDR3 DNA: TGTGCCAGCAGTCCTAACACTGAAGCTTTCTTT. This encodes CASSPNTEAFF.

CDR3 nucleotides: TGTGCCAGCAGCAACCGGACTAGCGGGATCTACGAGCAGTACTTC. It translates to CASSNRTSGIYEQYF. This chain joins TRBV21-1 and TRBJ2-7; the DNA was not used to check the table's D call, TRBD2. TRBV21-1 counts as a pseudogene. The CDR3 runs 15 residues.

This clone turned up a few times. The rearrangement joins TRBV5-4 to TRBJ2-1; 15 bases match TRBD2. V lost 4 bases and J lost 7; bases outside the gene matches: 3. The CDR3 contains 15 residues. Per germline, CDR1 SGHNT and CDR2 YYREEE (reference sequence). The CDR3 sequence: CASSQGTSGRNEQFF. The DNA of the CDR3 is TGTGCCAGCAGCCAAGGGACTAGCGGGAGGAATGAGCAGTTCTTC. The full variable domain, completed using reference TRBV5-4 and TRBJ2-1, is ETGVTQSPTHLIKTRGQQVTLRCSSQSGHNTVSWYQQALGQGPQFIFQYYREEENGRGNFPPRFSGLQFPNYSSELNVNALELDDSALYLCASSQGTSGRNEQFFGPGTRLTVL.

The chain employs TRBV3-1 (or the pseudogene TRBV3-2) and TRBJ1-4; unclear D gene. Germline loops: CDR1 LGHDT, CDR2 YNNKEL (reference sequence). V was pared by 1 base and J by 4 bases, with 4 bases between. The CDR3 runs to 13 residues. The CDR3: CASSQAYNEKLFF. In nucleotides, the CDR3 is TGTGCCAGCAGCCAAGCTTATAATGAAAAACTGTTTTTT.

The genes are TRBV28 and TRBJ2-3; 8 positions match TRBD2. The germline V gene has CDR1 MDHEN and CDR2 SYDVKM. There are 16 residues in the CDR3. The V segment lost 3 bases and the J segment 5 bases; nucleotides outside the gene matches: 10. The DNA for the CDR3 is TGTGCCAGCAGTTTCTCCCCCGGGACTAGGGGAGATACGCAGTATTTT. It codes for CASSFSPGTRGDTQYF.

This clone came up once. The chain employs TRBV6-6 and TRBJ1-2, with D perhaps matching TRBD1 (6 bases). CDR1 and CDR2 from the germline V gene are MNHNY and SVGAGI (reference sequence). CDR3 length: 13 residues. Trimming pared 2 bases from V and 3 bases from J, leaving 7 bases between. CDR3 DNA: TGTGCCAGCAGTTACCACAGGGACTATGGCTACACCTTC. Amino acid sequence: CASSYHRDYGYTF.

The chain has TRBV5-6 and TRBJ2-2; D remains unclear. The V gene's germline CDR1 is SGHDT and CDR2 YYEEEE. Trimming removed 0 bases at V and 6 bases at J, with 3 bases between. This CDR3 is built from 12 residues. The CDR3 DNA reads TGTGCCAGCAGCTTGGGAGCCGGGGAGCTGTTTTTT. Translation: CASSLGAGELFF. Full variable domain (missing parts from reference TRBV5-6 and TRBJ2-2): DAGVTQSPTHLIKTRGQQVTLRCSPKSGHDTVSWYQQALGQGPQFIFQYYEEEERQRGNFPDRFSGHQFPNYSSELNVNALLLGDSALYLCASSLGAGELFFGEGSRLTVL.

The chain carries TRBV3-1 (or the pseudogene TRBV3-2) and TRBJ2-5; 10 nucleotides line up with TRBD2. With V trimmed by 1 base and J by 3 bases, 14 bases remained unmatched. Germline V gives CDR1 LGHDT, CDR2 YNNKEL (reference sequence). The CDR3 has 19 amino acids. The CDR3 DNA sequence: TGTGCCAGCAGCCAAGTAGTGACTTTGACTAGCGGGCCGAAAGAGACCCAGTACTTC. Encoded protein: CASSQVVTLTSGPKETQYF.

V usage is TRBV2 and J usage is TRBJ1-3; D perhaps matches TRBD1 (5 bases). Trimming pared 3 bases from V and 4 bases from J, leaving 10 bases between. CDR1 and CDR2 (germline): SNHLY, FYNNEI. CDR3 length: 14 amino acids. DNA for the CDR3: TGTGCCAGCAGTGATGGGGGGATCGGAAACACCATATATTTT. This gives the protein CASSDGGIGNTIYF.

CDR3 amino acids: CSGGIQGETEAFF. The CDR3 coding sequence is TGCAGCGGTGGCATCCAGGGGGAAACTGAAGCTTTCTTT. The chain combines TRBV29-1 with TRBJ1-1; 7 positions agree with TRBD1. J gave up 5 bases and V 7 bases, and 10 bases lay outside the gene matches. CDR3 length: 13 residues. Per the germline V gene, CDR1 is SQVTM and CDR2 is ANQGSEA.

This clone was recorded many times. The genes are TRBV6-4 and TRBJ1-1; D call uncertain. V gave up 0 bases and J gave up 1 base, with 3 bases separating them. The CDR3 loop spans 13 amino acids. The germline gives CDR1 MRHNA, CDR2 SNTAGT. The CDR3 nucleotides read TGTGCCAGCAGTGACTCACAGAACACTGAAGCTTTCTTT. Translating it yields CASSDSQNTEAFF.

The chain has TRBV29-1 and TRBJ2-3; D possibly corresponds to TRBD1 (5 bases). Germline V gives CDR1 SQVTM, CDR2 ANQGSEA. CDR3 size: 12 residues. The V end lost 6 bases, the J end lost 1 base, and 8 bases lay between the germline ends. CDR3 nucleotides: TGCAGCGTACAGACAGGCACAGATACGCAGTATTTT. Amino acids: CSVQTGTDTQYF.

The chain uses TRBV15 and TRBJ2-7; 8 nucleotides match TRBD2. CDR1 and CDR2 from the germline V gene are LNHNV and YYDKDF (reference sequence). The CDR3 consists of 15 residues. V was clipped by 3 bases and J by 5 bases; unmatched bases: 9. CDR3 protein: CATSSKSGSFDEQYF. The CDR3 DNA follows: TGTGCCACCAGCAGCAAAAGCGGGAGTTTCGACGAGCAGTACTTC.

This chain uses TRBV7-2 with TRBJ1-4, with D maybe TRBD1 (6 bases). Trimming removed 5 bases at V and 1 base at J, with 20 bases between. CDR1 and CDR2 (germline): SGHTA, FQGNSA. CDR3 length: 18 amino acids. The CDR3 reads CASSLPRGGRVTNEKLFF. DNA of the CDR3: TGTGCCAGCAGCCTACCCCGCGGGGGGCGAGTAACTAATGAAAAACTGTTTTTT.

This clone was seen once. The V call is TRBV19, the J call TRBJ2-7, with a weak D call TRBD2 (6 bases). This CDR3 comprises 13 residues. V was pared by 5 bases and J by 5 bases, with 13 bases between. The germline V gene encodes CDR1 LNHDA and CDR2 SQIVND (reference sequence). This chain's CDR3 is CASSPGGWNEQYF. CDR3 sequence (DNA): TGTGCCAGTAGTCCTGGGGGGTGGAACGAGCAGTACTTC.

The CDR3 reads CASSAVVGRGTDTQYF. The CDR3 DNA reads as TGTGCCAGCAGTGCGGTCGTTGGGCGGGGCACAGATACGCAGTATTTT. The chain couples TRBV2 to TRBJ2-3; D may be TRBD2 (5 bases). Trimming stripped 4 bases from V and 1 base from J, with 15 bases between. Germline CDR1 SNHLY, CDR2 FYNNEI. The CDR3 has 16 residues.